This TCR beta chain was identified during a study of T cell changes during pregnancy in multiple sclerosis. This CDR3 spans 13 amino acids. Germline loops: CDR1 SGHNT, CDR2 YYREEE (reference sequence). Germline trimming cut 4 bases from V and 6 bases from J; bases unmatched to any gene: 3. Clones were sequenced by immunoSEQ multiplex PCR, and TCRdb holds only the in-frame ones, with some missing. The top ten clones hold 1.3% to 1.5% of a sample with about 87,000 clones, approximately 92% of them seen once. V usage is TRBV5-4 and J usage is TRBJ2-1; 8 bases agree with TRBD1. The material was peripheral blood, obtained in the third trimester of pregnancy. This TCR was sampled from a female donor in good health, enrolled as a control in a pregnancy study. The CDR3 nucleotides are TGTGCCAGCAGCACCGACAGGGGCAATGAGCAGTTCTTC. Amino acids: CASSTDRGNEQFF.